This T cell receptor beta chain was sequenced for a study of OX40 agonist ivuxolimab in advanced cancers. Sequencing used immunoSEQ multiplex PCR; TCRdb keeps in-frame clones, though not all of them. The profile shows nearly 45,000 clones, 80% of them singletons. Germline V gene lookup returns CDR1 MDHEN and CDR2 SYDVKM. Trimming cost V 8 bases and J 12 bases, with 23 bases left between them. This CDR3 region has 14 residues. Notes on the study in general: Low levels of normalized T-cell clonal expansion also appeared in some nonresponders.

As for this clone: The antigen is undetermined.

Cycle 7 day 1, cycle 4 day 1, and baseline were the timepoints at which blood was sampled. The specimen was CD4+ or CD8+ T cells sorted from blood, collected in a trial of the OX40 agonist ivuxolimab. The source of this sequence is an adult with an advanced solid tumor such as melanoma, head and neck, liver or kidney cancer. The V and J genes are TRBV28 and TRBJ2-1, with D tentatively TRBD2 (6 bases). The CDR3 protein is CASLPGSAREWQFF. CDR3 coding DNA: TGTGCCAGCCTTCCCGGGAGCGCCCGGGAATGGCAGTTCTTC.